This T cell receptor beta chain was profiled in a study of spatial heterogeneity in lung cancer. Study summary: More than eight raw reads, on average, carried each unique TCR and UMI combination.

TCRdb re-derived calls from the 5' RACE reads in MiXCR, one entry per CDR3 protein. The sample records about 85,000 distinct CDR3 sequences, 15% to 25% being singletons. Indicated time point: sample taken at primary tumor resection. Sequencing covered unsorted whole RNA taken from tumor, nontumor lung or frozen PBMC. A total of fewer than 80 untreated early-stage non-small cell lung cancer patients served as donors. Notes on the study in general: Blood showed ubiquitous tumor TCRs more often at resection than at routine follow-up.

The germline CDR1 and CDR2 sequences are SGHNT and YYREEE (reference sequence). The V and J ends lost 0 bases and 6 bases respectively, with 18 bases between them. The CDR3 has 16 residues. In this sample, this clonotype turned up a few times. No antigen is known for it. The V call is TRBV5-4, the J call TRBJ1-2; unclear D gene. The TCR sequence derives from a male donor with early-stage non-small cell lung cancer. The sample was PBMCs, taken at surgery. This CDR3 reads CASSLAVTAETHGYTF. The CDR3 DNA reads TGTGCCAGCAGCTTGGCTGTAACAGCGGAAACCCATGGCTACACCTTC.